Listed below are T cell receptor beta chains from one sample, sequenced in a study of blood T cell repertoires in COVID-19. The table came from immunoSEQ multiplex PCR; TCRdb's copy has only in-frame clones and leaves some out. The sample records around 330,000 clones, around 90% being singletons. Sequencing was done on a sample of PBMCs or T cells enriched from blood (not recorded which). Receptor source: a young woman who had recovered from COVID-19. CDR3s leave out the opening cysteine and the closing phenylalanine or tryptophan. Each record gives: V gene, CDR3 length, J gene, D gene, CDR3 protein. The D gene is left open where the match is weak.

TRBV7-9,11,TRBJ2-5,TRBD2,ASSSAGGETQY
TRBV15,13,TRBJ1-5,.,ATTTGGYSNQPQH
TRBV7-2,13,TRBJ2-7,TRBD2,ASSEESGRWYEQY
TRBV19,11,TRBJ1-1,.,ASSVSVNTEAF
TRBV14,11,TRBJ1-2,.,ASSQLAGLGYT
TRBV24-1,11,TRBJ2-5,.,ATSDFPGETQY
TRBV27,12,TRBJ2-3,.,ASNHWGGADTQY
TRBV6-5,13,TRBJ2-3,TRBD1,ASTYSTGVSDTQY
TRBV5-5,13,TRBJ2-1,TRBD2,ASSPSSGRADEQF
TRBV24-1,15,TRBJ2-3,TRBD1,ATSDLGSQGAGDTQY
TRBV5-1,16,TRBJ1-4,TRBD1,ASSSGQGYVAPNEKLF
TRBV4-3,16,TRBJ2-7,.,ASSQDWVSGGGAYEQY
TRBV19,19,TRBJ1-1,TRBD1,ASSSGPGQGAKVRQNTEAF
TRBV4-1,13,TRBJ1-1,.,ASSQGGDTNTEAF
TRBV5-4,11,TRBJ2-1,TRBD2,ASSLPGRDEQF
TRBV10-3,14,TRBJ2-4,TRBD2,AISESSGNEENIQY
TRBV6-5,13,TRBJ1-2,.,ASSSSGGRGVGYT
TRBV7-9,12,TRBJ1-2,.,ASSGAAFNYGYT
TRBV28,12,TRBJ2-1,TRBD1,ASRGQGNYNEQF
TRBV11-2,14,TRBJ1-4,.,ASSLASLSMAGKLF
TRBV7-3,13,TRBJ2-1,.,ASSFSRGDLNEQF
TRBV9,13,TRBJ2-5,TRBD2,ASSGLAGGLETQY
TRBV11-2,14,TRBJ1-2,TRBD1,ASSSTPRTGPGGYT
TRBV9,13,TRBJ1-2,.,ASSVVGHPNYGYT
TRBV2,13,TRBJ2-7,.,ASSESSISPYEQY
TRBV20-1,13,TRBJ2-7,TRBD2,SASSQRGHTYEQY
TRBV7-9,15,TRBJ2-7,TRBD1,ASSLAQGQGTSYEQY
TRBV5-1,10,TRBJ2-7,.,ASSLGRNEQY
TRBV10-3,9,TRBJ2-1,.,AISDLEEQF
TRBV9,15,TRBJ2-1,TRBD2,ASSVEGGLAQYNEQF
TRBV5-1,13,TRBJ1-1,TRBD1,ASSSLYPGQGEAF
TRBV28,15,TRBJ2-1,TRBD2,ASSSIRTSGSYNEQF
TRBV7-2,13,TRBJ2-5,TRBD2,ASSPGLAGWETQY
TRBV6-5,12,TRBJ1-2,.,ASRPGEGIYGYT
TRBV5-1,11,TRBJ2-7,.,ASRWTESYEQY
TRBV6-5,13,TRBJ1-4,.,ASSYKEGNGEKLF
TRBV2,12,TRBJ2-7,TRBD1,ASSETGTVHEQY
TRBV7-9,13,TRBJ2-7,.,ASSPPAAHSYEQY
TRBV3-1/TRBV3-2,12,TRBJ2-1,.,ASSLTRRSTEQF
TRBV19,10,TRBJ1-2,.,ASSISLYGYT
TRBV6-2/TRBV6-3,13,TRBJ2-3,TRBD1,ASSYTHPLGGVQY
TRBV19,12,TRBJ1-5,TRBD1,ASSIDTGDQPQH
TRBV2,12,TRBJ2-1,.,ASRVAAVPGEQF
TRBV19,13,TRBJ1-1,.,ASTTSQGIGTEAF
TRBV6-1,14,TRBJ2-1,TRBD1,ASSAQGAGNYNEQF
TRBV9,13,TRBJ1-2,.,ASSPGGATPKGYT
TRBV7-2,12,TRBJ1-1,.,ASSPGGASTEAF
TRBV6-5,12,TRBJ2-5,.,ASSVEGFEETQY
TRBV9,14,TRBJ2-3,TRBD1,ASTGDSHPGVDTQY
TRBV6-5,12,TRBJ1-6,.,ASAIPGGSSPLH
TRBV7-2,15,TRBJ2-3,.,ASSLGVGYPQTDTQY
TRBV18,13,TRBJ2-5,TRBD2,ASSPGTSGRETQY
TRBV7-2,14,TRBJ1-1,TRBD1,ASSRTGTGQNTEAF
TRBV4-3,14,TRBJ2-1,TRBD2,ASSERLAQGGNEQF
TRBV5-1,12,TRBJ2-3,.,ASSLEREADTQY